This T cell receptor (beta chain) was recovered during a study of CD8+CD57+ T cells in acquired aplastic anemia. Sequenced patients had shown CD8+CD57+ cell expansion by flow cytometry. Concerning this clonotype itself: What it binds is not known. An end of the junction differs from the germline gene, which may be a read error.

Study outcomes and limitations: Controls did not differ significantly from patients in CD8+ Simpson's diversity.

The use of genomic DNA as template underpinned the TCR beta VDJ and CDR3 profiling. TCRdb used MiXCR to reprocess the reads, holding one entry per CDR3 protein. The data hold about 200,000 distinct CDR3 sequences, with roughly 60% observed a single time. This receptor was taken from a human donor with aplastic anemia. Sequencing was carried out using sorted CD4+, CD8+, or CD8+CD57+ T cells (not recorded which) from PBMCs.

CDR3 sequence: CASSRQGGDSNQPQHF. For the CDR3, the DNA is TGTGCCAGCAGTCGACAGGGGGGAGATAGCAATCAGCCCCAGCATTTT. This chain uses TRBV10-3 with TRBJ1-5; 9 nucleotides match TRBD1. This CDR3 has 16 amino acids. Germline V lookup: CDR1 ENHRY, CDR2 SYGVKD.